Reported below is one T cell receptor (beta chain). Everyone who took part was about 18 to 89 years old, and they came from over 20 US areas. In the authors' methods: Estimation of nucleated cell counts was performed using reference gene primer amplification. Assay used: immunoSEQ multiplex PCR; TCRdb lists only in-frame clones, some missing. That table furnishes V, J and clone size, whereas the DNA furnished D and trimming. The sample carries a few hundred thousand clones, about 86% recorded once. The CDR3 has 12 residues. V lost 7 bases and J lost 2, with 6 bases in between. This entry belongs to a study of blood T cell repertoires in COVID-19. Whole-study context: Sites across the United States, Italy and Spain contributed samples from acute and convalescent COVID-19. PBMCs, B-cell-depleted T cells, or T cells provided the cDNA or gDNA that made up the material.

This chain connects TRBV12-3 or TRBV12-4 to TRBJ1-5; a possible D gene is TRBD1 (6 bases). The sequencing sample was made of PBMCs or T cells enriched from blood (not recorded which). The sequence was obtained from a young man with acute COVID-19. The chain's CDR3 is CASNRGNQPQHF. CDR3 sequence (DNA): TGTGCCAGCAACAGGGGCAATCAGCCCCAGCATTTT.